The source of this T cell receptor (beta chain) is a study of blood T cell repertoires in COVID-19 (dated by TCRdb to the early 2020s). About the full investigation: Samples covering the acute and convalescent phases of COVID-19 were provided by collaborators in the United States, Italy and Spain. The material from the prospective study consisted of cDNA or gDNA derived from T cells, B-cell-depleted T cells, or PBMCs. Deeply sampled blood TCRbeta repertoires from subjects exposed to, actively infected with, or recovered from COVID-19 were included in the dataset. The repertoires were made available in a free public database intended to serve as a resource for research on the immune response to SARS-CoV-2. The samples were drawn from the first 160 participants of the ongoing ImmuneRACE study and from 950 to 1,500 subjects provided by 6 global collaborators. Sample metadata almost always included a de-identified subject ID, COVID-19 status, age in years and sex. Where available, HLA class I and class II types were taken from metadata supplied by the sample provider and were not determined by assay-based typing.

Looking up the germline V gene yields CDR1 SGHTA and CDR2 FQGNSA. The CDR3 has 13 amino acids, counting the end cysteine and phenylalanine. The only DNA kept is the CDR3, 39 bases in frame from the first base. TCRbeta CDR3 regions were amplified from genomic DNA by means of the immunoSEQ Assay, a bias-controlled multiplex PCR. On the study's bioinformatics: Nucleated cell counts per sample were estimated from amplification of reference gene primers within the assay. To quantify the absolute abundance of each unique TCRbeta CDR3 rearrangement, sequence reads were collapsed and filtered. For each sample, productive Simpson clonality was calculated as the square root of Simpson's diversity index across productive rearrangements. In TCRdb, the immuneACCESS table is reduced to in-frame sequences with V and J assigned. These tables do not hold every clone; where another copy was compared, an unresolved V gene accounts for under half, and the others remain unexplained. Clone size and V and J calls were adopted from that table, with D and trimming inferred from the DNA. This sample holds nearly 55,000 clones; about nine tenths were observed only once. The ten most abundant clones make up under 7.5% of the sample.

As concerns this clone: Its recognized antigen is unknown. At one boundary the junction diverges from the germline segment, which might be a read error.

Points the paper makes about the study in general: The quantity of clinical and demographic metadata differed by source and by participant and was supplied without curation.

Collaborating institutions collected whole blood in K2EDTA tubes following their own protocols. For TCRbeta analysis, collaborator samples were shipped as frozen whole blood, as isolated PBMCs, or as DNA extracted from either sample type. The sequenced sample consisted of peripheral blood. Rearrangement joined TRBV7-2 to TRBJ2-7; 10 junctional bases match TRBD2. This clonotype originated in a woman aged 60-75 years with active or convalescent COVID-19. CDR3 loop: CASSLAGVREQYF. The DNA sequence is given as TGTGCCAGCAGCCTAGCGGGAGTAAGGGAGCAGTACTTC.